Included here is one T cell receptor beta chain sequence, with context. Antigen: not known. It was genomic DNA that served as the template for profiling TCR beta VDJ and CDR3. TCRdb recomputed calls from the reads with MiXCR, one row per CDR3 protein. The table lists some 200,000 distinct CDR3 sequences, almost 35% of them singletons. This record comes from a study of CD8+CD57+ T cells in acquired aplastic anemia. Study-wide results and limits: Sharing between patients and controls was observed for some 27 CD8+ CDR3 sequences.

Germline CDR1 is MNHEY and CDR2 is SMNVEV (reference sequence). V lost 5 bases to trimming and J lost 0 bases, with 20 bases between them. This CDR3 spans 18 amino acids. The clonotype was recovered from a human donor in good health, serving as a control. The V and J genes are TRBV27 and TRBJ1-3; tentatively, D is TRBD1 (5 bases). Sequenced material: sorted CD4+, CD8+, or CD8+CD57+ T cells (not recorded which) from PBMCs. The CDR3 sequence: CASSPIPITGYSGNTIYF. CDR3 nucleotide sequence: TGTGCCAGCAGTCCGATACCAATAACAGGCTACTCTGGAAACACCATATATTTT.